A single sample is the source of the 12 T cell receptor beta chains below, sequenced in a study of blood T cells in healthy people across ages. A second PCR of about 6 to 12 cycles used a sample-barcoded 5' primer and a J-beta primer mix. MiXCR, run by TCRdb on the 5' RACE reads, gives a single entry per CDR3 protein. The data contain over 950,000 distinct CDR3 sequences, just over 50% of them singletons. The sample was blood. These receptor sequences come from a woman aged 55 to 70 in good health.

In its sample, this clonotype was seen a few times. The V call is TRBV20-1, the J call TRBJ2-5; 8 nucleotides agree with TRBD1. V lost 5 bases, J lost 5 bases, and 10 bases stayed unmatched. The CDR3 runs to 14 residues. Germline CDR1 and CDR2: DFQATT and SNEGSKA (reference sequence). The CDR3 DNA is TGCAGTGCTCGACAGTCAGGGGGCAAGGAGACCCAGTACTTC. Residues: CSARQSGGKETQYF.

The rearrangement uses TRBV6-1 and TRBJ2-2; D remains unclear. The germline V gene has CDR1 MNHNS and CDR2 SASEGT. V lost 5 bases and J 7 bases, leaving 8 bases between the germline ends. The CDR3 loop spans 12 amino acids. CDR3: CASSHPRGELFF. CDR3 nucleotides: TGTGCCAGCAGTCACCCGCGCGGGGAGCTGTTTTTT.

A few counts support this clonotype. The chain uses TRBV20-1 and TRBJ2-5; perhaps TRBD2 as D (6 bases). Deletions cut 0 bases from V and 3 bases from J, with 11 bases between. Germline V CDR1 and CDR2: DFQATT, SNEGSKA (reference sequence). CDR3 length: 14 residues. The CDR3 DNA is TGCAGTGCTAGAGATCTAGGAGGGGAAGAGACCCAGTACTTC. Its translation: CSARDLGGEETQYF.

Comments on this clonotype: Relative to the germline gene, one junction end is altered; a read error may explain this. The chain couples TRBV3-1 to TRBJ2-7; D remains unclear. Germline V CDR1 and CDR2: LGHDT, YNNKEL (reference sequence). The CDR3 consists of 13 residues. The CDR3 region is CASSQGRTYEQYF. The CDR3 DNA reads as TGCGCCAGCAGCCAAGGCCGGACCTACGAGCAGTACTTC.

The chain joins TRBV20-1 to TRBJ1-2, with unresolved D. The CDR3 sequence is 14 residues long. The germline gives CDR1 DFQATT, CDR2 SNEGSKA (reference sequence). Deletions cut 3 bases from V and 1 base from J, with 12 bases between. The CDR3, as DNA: TGCAGTGCTAGCACACCAAGCAGTAACTATGGCTACACCTTC. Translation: CSASTPSSNYGYTF.

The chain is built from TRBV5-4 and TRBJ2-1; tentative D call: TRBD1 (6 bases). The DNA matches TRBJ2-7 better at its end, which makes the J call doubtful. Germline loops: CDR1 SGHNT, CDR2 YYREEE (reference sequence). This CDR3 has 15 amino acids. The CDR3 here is CASSLEDRRGYEQYF. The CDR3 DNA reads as TGTGCCAGCAGCTTGGAGGACAGAAGGGGCTACGAGCAGTACTTC.

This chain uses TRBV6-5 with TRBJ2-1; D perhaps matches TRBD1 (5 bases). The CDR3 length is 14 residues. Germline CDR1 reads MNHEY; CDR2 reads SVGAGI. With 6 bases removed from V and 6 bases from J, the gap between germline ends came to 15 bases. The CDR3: CASSQGPRSNEQFF. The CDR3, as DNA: TGTGCCAGCAGCCAGGGCCCCAGAAGCAATGAGCAGTTCTTC.

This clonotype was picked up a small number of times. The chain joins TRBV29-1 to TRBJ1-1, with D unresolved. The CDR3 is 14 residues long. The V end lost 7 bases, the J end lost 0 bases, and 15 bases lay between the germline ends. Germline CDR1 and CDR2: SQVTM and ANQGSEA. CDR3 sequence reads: CSAGAGVMNTEAFF. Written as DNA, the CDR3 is TGCAGCGCAGGTGCGGGAGTTATGAACACTGAAGCTTTCTTT.

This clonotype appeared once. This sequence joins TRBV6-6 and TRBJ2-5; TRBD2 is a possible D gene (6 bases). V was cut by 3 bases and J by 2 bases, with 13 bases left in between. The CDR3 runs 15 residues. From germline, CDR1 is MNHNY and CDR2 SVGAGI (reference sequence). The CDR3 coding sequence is TGTGCCAGCAGTTATCATGCGGGGAGACAAGAGACCCAGTACTTC. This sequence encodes CASSYHAGRQETQYF.

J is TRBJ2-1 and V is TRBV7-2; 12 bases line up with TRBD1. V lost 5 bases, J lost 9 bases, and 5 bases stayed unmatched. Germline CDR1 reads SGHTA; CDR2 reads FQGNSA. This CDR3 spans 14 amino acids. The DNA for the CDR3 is TGTGCCAGCAGCGCCGGGACAGGGGGCGGTGAGCAGTTCTTC. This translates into CASSAGTGGGEQFF.

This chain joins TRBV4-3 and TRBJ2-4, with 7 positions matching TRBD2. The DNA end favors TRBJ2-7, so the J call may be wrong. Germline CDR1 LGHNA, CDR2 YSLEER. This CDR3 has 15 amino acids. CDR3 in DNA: TGCGCCAGCAGCCATGTCCCAGCGGGGATAGACGAGCAGTACTTC. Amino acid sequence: CASSHVPAGIDEQYF.

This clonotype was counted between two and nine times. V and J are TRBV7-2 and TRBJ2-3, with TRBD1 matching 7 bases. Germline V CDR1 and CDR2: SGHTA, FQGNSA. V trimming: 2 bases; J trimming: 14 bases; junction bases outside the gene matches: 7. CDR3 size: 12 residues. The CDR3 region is CASSLTDRPPYF. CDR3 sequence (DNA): TGTGCCAGCAGCTTAACGGACAGGCCCCCGTATTTT.